This TCR beta chain was identified in a study of graft-versus-host responses after intestinal transplantation. Study-wide context: Recipients underwent multivisceral, liver-intestinal, or isolated intestinal transplants. Every one of the recipients received anti-thymocyte globulin induction and afterwards took tacrolimus and steroids for around 3 years. Study results and limitations: Circulating GvH clone levels at their peak were associated with HvG declines (early post-transplant). Allograft clonal ratios (graft-versus-host to host-versus-graft) were high in patients who had graft-donor T cell macrochimerism.

Sequenced by immunoSEQ multiplex PCR; TCRdb stores in-frame clones only, minus some. The sample has about 86,000 clones, over 80% seen once. Of note for this clone: Its specificity is unknown.

The clonotype was recovered from a human donor who received an intestinal transplant. The source was unstimulated CD8+ T cells sorted from spleen or lymph node cells, collected before intestinal transplant.

This CDR3 is CASSRLAVLSSYEQYF. CDR3 coding DNA: TGCGCCAGCAGCCGATTAGCGGTACTTAGCTCCTACGAGCAGTACTTC. The V and J genes are TRBV4-1 and TRBJ2-7; weak D call: TRBD2 (6 bases). There are 16 residues in the CDR3. The V gene's germline CDR1 is MGHRA and CDR2 YSYEKL. Trimming cost V 4 bases and J 0 bases, with 16 bases left between them.